The T cell receptor (beta chain) under discussion was sequenced for a study of tumor-infiltrating lymphocytes in primary liver carcinoma (dated by TCRdb to the late 2010s). Turning to the overall study: Between late 2015 and March 2016, about five patients in China with histopathologically diagnosed primary liver carcinoma had their tumors surgically resected. Technical replicate repertoires showed high reproducibility, with mean shared-clone rates roughly 0.89 and correlation coefficients above 0.95. TCRbeta repertoire sequencing, expression microarrays and whole-exome sequencing were combined in the study across five regions of each liver tumor, with adjacent normal tissue and blood also included. A total of about 35 specimens from 5 patients went through TCRbeta repertoire sequencing, namely 25 tumor regions, 5 adjacent noncancerous liver tissues and 5 peripheral blood samples. The tumors of the five patients were staged as T1-T3 N0M0, with maximum diameters ranging from roughly 4 to 10 cm. Hepatocellular carcinoma (four) or combined HCC and intrahepatic cholangiocarcinoma (one) was present in the five patients, who were three men and two women aged 30 to 69 years. Samples yielded roughly 3.5 to 7.13 million productive TCRbeta reads; read depth did not differ significantly between tissue types.

Using a constant-region primer and ProtoScript II reverse transcriptase, TCRbeta-specific cDNA was reverse-transcribed from 450 to 650 ng total RNA. Construction of the TCRbeta libraries relied on three nested rounds of multiplex PCR, following a slightly modified ARM-PCR procedure. Each of the first two PCR rounds ran for about 10 cycles using multiplex TRBV1-TRBV30 forward primers together with a Cbeta reverse primer. Sample barcodes and Illumina adapters were added in a final 25-cycle PCR with Deep VentR polymerase. Before sequencing, amplicons of 200-500 bp were purified from gel using a QIAquick gel extraction kit. The TCRbeta amplicons were sequenced with 250-bp paired-end reads on an Illumina HiSeq 2500. On the study's bioinformatics: Quality trimming of reads was performed with Trimmomatic v0.33, and paired reads were merged with FLASH v1.2.11 so that full CDR3 sequences could be recovered. V, D and J germline segments were assigned to the rearranged TCRbeta sequences by MiGEC v1.2.1b. Clonotype statistics and Shannon-Wiener diversity indices were computed with VDJtools v1.0.0. Except for diversity analysis, only the 250 most abundant clonotypes of each sample were used in subsequent analyses to reduce sampling bias. Clones were called with MiXCR by TCRdb after fastp trimmed the public reads at Q25, and only in-frame beta chains were retained. Merged by CDR3 protein, the rows form single entries marked with the most common genes and DNA. The V and J calls follow TCRdb's processing rather than the paper's. The sample table records a few hundred thousand distinct CDR3 sequences; about three fifths of these occur just once. Of the sample, over 15% is held by the ten largest clones.

RNA from unsorted whole blood was extracted with TRIzol reagent, and germline DNA was obtained with the DNeasy Blood & Tissue kit. Patients had chronic HBV infection and were treatment-naive at sampling. Before surgery, approximately 3.8 milliliters of peripheral blood were drawn into K2EDTA tubes. General findings and caveats noted by the study authors: Consistent with antigen-driven expansion, pairs of tumor regions showed higher repertoire overlap (mean roughly 36%) than either tumor-adjacent pairs (approximately 17%) or tumor-blood pairs (about 15%). With just five patients in the study, the authors point out that the findings should be validated in a larger study. A significantly larger repertoire fraction was made up by the top 250 clones in tumors than in blood (p = 0.039). Comparison of CD4+ and CD8+ T cell repertoires was precluded by the use of bulk unsorted samples. Only the TCR beta chain was sequenced, which likely underestimates true repertoire diversity because unpaired alpha chains were not captured.

The CDR3 has 17 amino acids, counting the end cysteine and phenylalanine. Only CDR3 DNA is held: 51 bases, read in frame from base 1. Trimming takes 0 bases off V and 2 bases off J; junction bases not matched to a gene: 6. The germline V gene supplies CDR1 SGHAT and CDR2 FQNNGV. This clonotype was recorded many times. Its recognized antigen is unknown. Base quality data are lacking; no much larger clone is found one base away. The receptor comes from a young woman with primary liver carcinoma and hepatitis B virus infection. The chain is assembled from TRBV11-2 and TRBJ2-1; 8 middle bases align to TRBD2. What was sequenced was peripheral blood. The DNA sequence reads TGTGCCAGCAGCTTAGATCGAGCGGGAGTTACCTACAATGAGCAGTTCTTC. Its translation is CASSLDRAGVTYNEQFF.